The 19 T cell receptor beta chains below come from one sample, sequenced in a study of blood T cell repertoires in COVID-19. TCRdb's table, derived via immunoSEQ multiplex PCR, lists solely in-frame clones and lacks some. The table includes about 180,000 clones, about 86% detected once. The sample comprised peripheral blood. These TCRs come from a man in his forties or fifties with active or convalescent COVID-19.

The chain combines TRBV6-5 with TRBJ1-1; unclear D gene. The CDR3 extends over 13 amino acids. V lost 4 bases and J lost 5, with 11 bases in between. From germline, CDR1 is MNHEY and CDR2 SVGAGI. In DNA, the CDR3 is TGTGCCAGCAGTTTCCTCGCCGGGACTGAAGCTTTCTTT. Amino acids: CASSFLAGTEAFF.

The chain uses TRBV7-2 and TRBJ2-1, with TRBD1 identical over 7 bases. The trim removed 6 bases at V and 8 bases at J, leaving 13 bases unmatched. Germline assignment: CDR1 SGHTA and CDR2 FQGNSA. There are 15 residues in the CDR3. DNA of the CDR3: TGTGCCAGCAGGAGAACTCCCCTCACAGGGGATGAGCAGTTCTTC. Protein: CASRRTPLTGDEQFF.

The sample holds many counts of this clone. This sequence joins TRBV14 and TRBJ2-1; 7 bases match TRBD2. CDR1 is SGHDN and CDR2 is FVKESK in the germline V gene. This CDR3 is built from 16 residues. V gave up 0 bases and J gave up 3 bases; unmatched junction bases: 5. The CDR3 DNA reads as TGTGCCAGCAGCCAAGATCGGCTAGCGGACTACAATGAGCAGTTCTTC. Encoded protein: CASSQDRLADYNEQFF.

The chain links TRBV7-2 to TRBJ1-1; no firm D call. The length of the CDR3 is 16 residues. Per the germline V gene, CDR1 is SGHTA and CDR2 is FQGNSA. V was clipped by 1 base and J by 0 bases, with 12 bases between them. CDR3 coding DNA: TGTGCCAGCAGCTTAGAGCGGGCGGCATTGAACACTGAAGCTTTCTTT. This gives the protein CASSLERAALNTEAFF.

This chain links TRBV4-3 with TRBJ1-2; D uncertain. The CDR3 consists of 14 residues. Trimming stripped 1 base from V and 4 bases from J, with 10 bases between. Looked up from germline, CDR1 is LGHNA and CDR2 is YSLEER. CDR3 sequence reads: CASSQVGRSYGYTF. The CDR3 DNA sequence: TGCGCCAGCAGCCAAGTAGGCAGGTCCTATGGCTACACCTTC.

V gene TRBV4-3 combines with J gene TRBJ1-4; D is unclear. Germline CDR1 is LGHNA and CDR2 is YSLEER. V was trimmed by 3 bases and J by 1 base, leaving 6 bases between them. The CDR3 runs to 14 residues. The chain's CDR3 is CASSQAVTNEKLFF. The CDR3 region has the DNA TGCGCCAGCAGCCAGGCGGTAACTAATGAAAAACTGTTTTTT.

This clone has only a few counts. The chain combines TRBV29-1 with TRBJ1-2; D call uncertain. V was trimmed by 6 bases and J by 3 bases, leaving 11 bases between them. CDR3 length: 12 residues. Looked up from germline, CDR1 is SQVTM and CDR2 is ANQGSEA. DNA for the CDR3: TGCAGCGTACTGCGGGGAGACTATGGCTACACCTTC. Amino acid sequence: CSVLRGDYGYTF. The variable domain in full, completed from reference TRBV29-1 and TRBJ1-2, reads SAVISQKPSRDICQRGTSLTIQCQVDSQVTMMFWYRQQPGQSLTLIATANQGSEATYESGFVIDKFPISRPNLTFSTLTVSNMSPEDSSIYLCSVLRGDYGYTFGSGTRLTVV.

The chain combines TRBV24-1 with TRBJ2-3; TRBD1 aligns across 7 bases. V shed 4 bases, J shed 5 bases, and the junction held 11 bases outside the gene matches. Germline CDR1 reads KGHDR; CDR2 reads SFDVKD. This CDR3 is built from 16 residues. CDR3: CATSDRTLTGLDTQYF. The DNA of the CDR3 is TGTGCCACCAGTGACCGAACCCTGACAGGGTTAGATACGCAGTATTTT.

The chain recombines TRBV19 with TRBJ2-1, with 8 nucleotides matching TRBD2. This CDR3 has 15 amino acids. Germline CDR1 is LNHDA and CDR2 is SQIVND (reference sequence). The V gene end was trimmed by 6 bases and the J gene end by 0 bases; junction bases not matched to a gene: 4. The CDR3 sequence is CASSIGTSSYNEQFF. For the CDR3, the DNA is TGTGCCAGTAGCATCGGGACTAGCTCCTACAATGAGCAGTTCTTC.

This sequence joins TRBV11-3 and TRBJ2-6, with 9 bases that match TRBD1. The CDR3 has 17 amino acids. CDR1 and CDR2 from the germline V gene are SGHNT and YENEEA. V dropped 3 bases and J dropped 1; count of bases not matched to a gene: 4. The DNA for the CDR3 is TGTGCCAGCAGCTTTGGGACAGGGTCATCTGGGGCCAACGTCCTGACTTTC. It codes for CASSFGTGSSGANVLTF.

This clone was observed a few times. The gene calls are TRBV15 and TRBJ2-1; D call uncertain. Trimming pared 0 bases from V and 0 bases from J, leaving 15 bases between. CDR3 length: 18 amino acids. Germline assignment: CDR1 LNHNV and CDR2 YYDKDF (reference sequence). CDR3 coding DNA: TGTGCCACCAGCAGAGATTATGAGCTGAGGAGCTCCTACAATGAGCAGTTCTTC. As protein: CATSRDYELRSSYNEQFF.

The chain recombines TRBV4-1 with TRBJ2-2; TRBD2 is a possible D gene (6 bases). CDR1 and CDR2 from the germline V gene are MGHRA and YSYEKL. The V gene lost 0 bases and the J gene lost 6 bases, with 8 bases spanning the gap. This CDR3 comprises 14 residues. The DNA for the CDR3 is TGCGCCAGCAGCCAAGAGGGGGAGGCCGGGGAGCTGTTTTTT. Amino acid sequence: CASSQEGEAGELFF.

The chain is built from TRBV14 and TRBJ2-1; D is unresolved. V was trimmed by 8 bases and J by 0 bases, leaving 8 bases between them. This CDR3 contains 13 residues. Germline loops: CDR1 SGHDN, CDR2 FVKESK. The CDR3 loop reads CASGWSSYNEQFF. CDR3 coding DNA: TGTGCCAGCGGCTGGAGCTCCTACAATGAGCAGTTCTTC.

The J gene is TRBJ2-1, the V gene TRBV15; D gene uncertain. The CDR3 totals 14 residues. V was trimmed by 3 bases and J by 5 bases, leaving 11 bases between them. Germline CDR1 and CDR2: LNHNV and YYDKDF (reference sequence). CDR3 sequence reads: CATSRPTVNNEQFF. The CDR3 DNA reads as TGTGCCACCAGCAGGCCCACAGTAAACAATGAGCAGTTCTTC.

The rearrangement joins TRBV14 to TRBJ1-4; D remains unclear. The germline gives CDR1 SGHDN, CDR2 FVKESK. Trimming removed 1 base at V and 7 bases at J, with 7 bases between. The CDR3 loop spans 13 amino acids. The CDR3 region is CASSQGFGEKLFF. In nucleotides, the CDR3 is TGTGCCAGCAGCCAAGGGTTCGGTGAAAAACTGTTTTTT.

The rearrangement links TRBV5-6 to TRBJ1-3, with a possible D match to TRBD1 (5 bases). This CDR3 is built from 14 residues. Per the germline V gene, CDR1 is SGHDT and CDR2 is YYEEEE. V lost 0 bases to trimming and J lost 4 bases, with 8 bases between them. The CDR3 sequence: CASSLAAGGNTIYF. The CDR3 DNA reads as TGTGCCAGCAGCTTGGCGGCAGGGGGAAACACCATATATTTT.

CDR3 amino acids: CASSPAASGYTF. In DNA form, the CDR3 reads TGTGCCAGCAGTCCGGCGGCCTCTGGCTACACCTTC. This chain joins TRBV28 and TRBJ1-2, with unresolved D. The V gene lost 5 bases and the J gene lost 7 bases, with 11 bases spanning the gap. CDR3 length equals 12 residues. The V gene's germline CDR1 is MDHEN and CDR2 SYDVKM.

A word on this clone: Other DNA sequences in the sample encode the same CDR3. V and J are TRBV3-1 (or the pseudogene TRBV3-2) and TRBJ1-5; unclear D gene. V was cut by 1 base and J by 0 bases, with 7 bases left in between. Germline-derived CDR1 and CDR2 are LGHDT and YNNKEL (reference sequence). This CDR3 comprises 15 residues. The DNA for the CDR3 is TGTGCCAGCAGCCAAGGAGCCGGTAGCAATCAGCCCCAGCATTTT. It specifies CASSQGAGSNQPQHF.

This chain joins TRBV29-1 and TRBJ1-1; D unclear. Germline CDR1 is SQVTM and CDR2 is ANQGSEA. V lost 3 bases, J lost 9 bases, and 8 bases lay in between. The CDR3 has 10 residues. CDR3 region: CSVEGRQAFF. CDR3 bases: TGCAGCGTTGAGGGCAGGCAAGCTTTCTTT.